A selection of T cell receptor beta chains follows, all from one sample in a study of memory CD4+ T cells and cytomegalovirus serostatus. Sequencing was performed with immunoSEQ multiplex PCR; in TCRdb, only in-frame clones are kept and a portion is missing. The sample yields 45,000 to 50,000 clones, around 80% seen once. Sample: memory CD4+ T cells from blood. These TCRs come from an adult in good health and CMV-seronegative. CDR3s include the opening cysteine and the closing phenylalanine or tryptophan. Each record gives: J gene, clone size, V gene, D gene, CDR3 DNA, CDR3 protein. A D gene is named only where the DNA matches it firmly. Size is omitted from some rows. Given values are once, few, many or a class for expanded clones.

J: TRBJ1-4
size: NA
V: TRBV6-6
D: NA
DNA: TGTGCCAGCAGTTACTCGTCAGCAACTAATGAAAAACTGTTTTTT
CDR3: CASSYSSATNEKLFF

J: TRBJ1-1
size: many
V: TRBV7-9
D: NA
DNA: TGTGCCAGCAGCCCCCCATCTCTAGGACGCACTGAAGCTTTCTTT
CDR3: CASSPPSLGRTEAFF

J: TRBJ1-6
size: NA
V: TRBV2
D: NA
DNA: TGTGCCAGCAACGATCAGCCTCTCGGTAATTCACCCCTCCACTTT
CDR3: CASNDQPLGNSPLHF

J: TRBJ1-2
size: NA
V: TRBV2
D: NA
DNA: TGTGCCAGCAGTGTTTGGGGGGCGAACTATGGCTACACCTTC
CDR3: CASSVWGANYGYTF

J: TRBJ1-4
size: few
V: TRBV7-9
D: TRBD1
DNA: TGTGCCAGCAGCTTAGCCCGGACAGGTCGAAATGAAAAACTGTTTTTT
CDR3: CASSLARTGRNEKLFF

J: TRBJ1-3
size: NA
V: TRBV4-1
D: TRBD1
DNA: TGCGCCAGCAGCCGCACAGGGCAGGGGGCTGGAAACACCATATATTTT
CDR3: CASSRTGQGAGNTIYF

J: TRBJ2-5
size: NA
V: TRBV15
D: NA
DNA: TGTGCCACCAGCAGAGGGGGGGACGAAGAGACCCAGTACTTC
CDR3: CATSRGGDEETQYF

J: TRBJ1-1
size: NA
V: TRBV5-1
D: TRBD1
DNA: TGCGCCAGCAGCCCGCGGGACAGGGGGATTAACACTGAAGCTTTCTTT
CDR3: CASSPRDRGINTEAFF

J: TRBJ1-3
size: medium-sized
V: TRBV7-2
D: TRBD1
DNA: TGTGCCAGCAGCTCCGGACAGGTCGGAAACACCATATATTTT
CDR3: CASSSGQVGNTIYF

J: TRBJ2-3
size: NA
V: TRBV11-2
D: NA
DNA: TGTGCCAGCAGCTTTACCGGGACCCAGGAAGATACGCAGTATTTT
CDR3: CASSFTGTQEDTQYF

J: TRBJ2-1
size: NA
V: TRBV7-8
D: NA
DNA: TGTGCCAGCAGCTTAGTTGCGGGCGTATACAATGAGCAGTTCTTC
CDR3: CASSLVAGVYNEQFF

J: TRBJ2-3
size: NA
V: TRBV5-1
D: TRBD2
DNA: TGCGCCAGCAGCTTGGCCCCAAGCGGGGGGGACACAGATACGCAGTATTTT
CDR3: CASSLAPSGGDTDTQYF

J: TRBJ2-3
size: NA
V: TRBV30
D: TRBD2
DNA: TGTGCCTGGAGTATCTTTAGCGGGGGTGCCACAGATACGCAGTATTTT
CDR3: CAWSIFSGGATDTQYF

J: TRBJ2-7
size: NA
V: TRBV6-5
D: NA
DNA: TGTGCCAGCAGTCCCCTACCTGCTGGGACTTACGAGCAGTACTTC
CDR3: CASSPLPAGTYEQYF

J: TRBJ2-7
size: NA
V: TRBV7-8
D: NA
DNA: TGTGCCAGCAGCTTAGCACGAGGGAGACACAACGAGCAGTACTTC
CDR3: CASSLARGRHNEQYF

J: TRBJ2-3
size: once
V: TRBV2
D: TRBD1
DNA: TGTGCCAGCAGCCCCGGGACAGGCGGCACAGATACGCAGTATTTT
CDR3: CASSPGTGGTDTQYF

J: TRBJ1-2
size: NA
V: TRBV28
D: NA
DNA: TGTGCCAGCAGTATACCCCGGGCCTCGGGAGGCTATGGCTACACCTTC
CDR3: CASSIPRASGGYGYTF

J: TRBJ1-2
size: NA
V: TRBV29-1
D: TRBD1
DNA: TGCAGCGTTGCTACCTGGGACAGGCAATCAACCTATGGCTACACCTTC
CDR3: CSVATWDRQSTYGYTF

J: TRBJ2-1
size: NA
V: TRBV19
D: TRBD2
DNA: TGTGCCAGTAGTGCGTATAGCGGGAGGGCCAGACGTTACAATGAGCAGTTCTTC
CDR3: CASSAYSGRARRYNEQFF

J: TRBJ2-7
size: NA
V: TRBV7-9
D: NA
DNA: TGTGCCAGCAGCTTGCTTGGGACGTTTAGCTCCTACGAGCAGTACTTC
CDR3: CASSLLGTFSSYEQYF

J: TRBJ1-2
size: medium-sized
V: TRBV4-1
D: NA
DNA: TGCGCCAGCAGCCAAGATGGTCAGGGCACCTATGGCTACACCTTC
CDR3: CASSQDGQGTYGYTF

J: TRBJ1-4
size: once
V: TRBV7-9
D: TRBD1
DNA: TGTGCCAGCACCCTACCCGGGACAGGGGATGAAAAACTGTTTTTT
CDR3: CASTLPGTGDEKLFF

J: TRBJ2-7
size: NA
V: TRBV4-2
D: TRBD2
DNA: TGTGCCAGCAGCCTTTCCGGGACTAGCGGGACCGAGCAGTACTTC
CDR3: CASSLSGTSGTEQYF